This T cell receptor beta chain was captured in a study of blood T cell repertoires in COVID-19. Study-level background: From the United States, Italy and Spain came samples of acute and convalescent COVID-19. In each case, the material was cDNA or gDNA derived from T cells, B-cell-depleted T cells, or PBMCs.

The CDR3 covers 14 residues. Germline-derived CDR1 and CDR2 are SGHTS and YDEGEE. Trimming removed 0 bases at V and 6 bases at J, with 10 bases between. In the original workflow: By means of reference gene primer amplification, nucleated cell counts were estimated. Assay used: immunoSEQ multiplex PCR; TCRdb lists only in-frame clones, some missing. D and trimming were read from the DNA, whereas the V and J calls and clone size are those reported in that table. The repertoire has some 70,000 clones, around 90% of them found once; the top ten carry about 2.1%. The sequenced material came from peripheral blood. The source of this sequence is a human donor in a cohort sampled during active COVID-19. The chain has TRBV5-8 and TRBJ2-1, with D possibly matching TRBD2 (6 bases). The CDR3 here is CASSLDAGLNEQFF. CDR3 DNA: TGTGCCAGCAGCTTGGATGCGGGACTCAATGAGCAGTTCTTC.